This TCR beta chain came from a study of STAT3 mutations in large granular lymphocyte leukemia. This CDR3 is 15 amino acids long. The V and J ends lost 5 bases and 5 bases, in that order; junction bases with no gene match: 8. Germline assignment: CDR1 MNHNY and CDR2 SVGAGI (reference sequence). Findings and limits, study-wide: Some patients had dominant TCR clones larger than their STAT3 mutant burden. No sample exists from the first appearance of each clone. In some patients, a small highly pathogenic clone possibly went undetected. Variable sampling intervals and differing treatment regimens complicated linking therapy response to TCR clonal burden changes. In T-cell large granular lymphocyte leukemia, about half of patients showed multiple immunodominant subclonotypes.

About this clone: The antigen is not known.

TCRdb's copy holds only in-frame clones and misses some; the assay was immunoSEQ multiplex PCR. The sample shows roughly 2,500 clones, 55% to 80% of them seen only once. Sequenced sample: peripheral blood mononuclear cells. The V gene is TRBV6-6, the J gene TRBJ1-2, with 10 positions matching TRBD1. The source is a woman in her fifties or sixties with T-cell large granular lymphocyte leukemia. Some clones in this sample may be carry-over from other donors' samples. The CDR3 spells CASSARDRGRYGYTF. DNA for the CDR3: TGTGCCAGCAGTGCCCGGGACAGGGGAAGGTATGGCTACACCTTC.